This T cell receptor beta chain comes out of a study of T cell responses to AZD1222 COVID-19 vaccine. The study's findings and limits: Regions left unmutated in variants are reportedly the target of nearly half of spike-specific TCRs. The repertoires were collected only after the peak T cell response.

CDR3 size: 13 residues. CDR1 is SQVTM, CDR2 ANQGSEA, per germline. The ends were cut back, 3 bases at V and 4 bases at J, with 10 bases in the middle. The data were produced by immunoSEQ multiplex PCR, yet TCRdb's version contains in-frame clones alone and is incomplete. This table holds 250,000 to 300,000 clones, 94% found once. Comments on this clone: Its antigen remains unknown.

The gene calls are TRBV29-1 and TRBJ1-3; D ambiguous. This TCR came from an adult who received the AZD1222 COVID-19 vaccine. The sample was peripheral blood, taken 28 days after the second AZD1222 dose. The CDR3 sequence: CSVESGPGNTIYF. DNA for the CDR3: TGCAGCGTTGAGTCGGGTCCCGGAAACACCATATATTTT.